This entry is about one T cell receptor (beta chain). Its antigen remains unidentified. Repertoires were generated with immunoSEQ multiplex PCR, while TCRdb's copy carries only in-frame clones and drops some. The table has about 21,000 clones, about 90% seen once. This sample is part of a study of PD-L1 blockade in urothelial cancer. Study-level background: Patients' histories included 0 to 3 prior chemotherapy regimens. Notes on the study in general: For durable-benefit patients, tumor-associated blood clones expanded more at 3 weeks.

Germline V CDR1 and CDR2: KGHSH, LQKENI. The CDR3 is 14 amino acids. Unmatched junction bases numbered 6, after V lost 4 bases and J lost 3 bases. Sequenced material: PBMCs, taken around atezolizumab (anti-PD-L1) treatment. The V call is TRBV18, the J call TRBJ2-7; 7 nucleotides agree with TRBD1. The source of this sequence is a woman aged 60-75 years with urothelial cancer. CDR3 nucleotides: TGTGCCAGCTCACAGTCGGGACAGATCTACGAGCAGTACTTC. As protein: CASSQSGQIYEQYF. Full variable domain (missing parts from reference TRBV18 and TRBJ2-7): NAGVMQNPRHLVRRRGQEARLRCSPMKGHSHVYWYRQLPEEGLKFMVYLQKENIIDESGMPKERFSAEFPKEGPSILRIQQVVRGDSAAYFCASSQSGQIYEQYFGPGTRLTVT.